This paragraph covers one TCR beta chain sequence. Per the original data handling: Amplification of reference gene primers was used by the study to estimate nucleated cell counts. Here immunoSEQ multiplex PCR was the method, and the copy in TCRdb shows in-frame clones only, minus some. From that table come the V and J calls and clone size; the DNA was used to work out D and trimming. The sample records about 250,000 clones, around 82% being singletons. CDR1 SGHNT and CDR2 YYREEE come from the germline V gene (reference sequence). This CDR3 contains 14 residues. The trim removed 0 bases at V and 4 bases at J, leaving 1 base unmatched. This specimen comes from a study of blood T cell repertoires in COVID-19. Study as a whole: Whether acute or convalescent, the COVID-19 samples came from the United States, Italy and Spain. From T cells, B-cell-depleted T cells, or PBMCs came the material, which was cDNA or gDNA.

The V gene is TRBV5-4, the J gene TRBJ2-1; 7 bases fit TRBD1. The sequenced sample consisted of peripheral blood. This clonotype originated in a man aged 45-65 years with active or convalescent COVID-19. The CDR3 DNA is TGTGCCAGCAGCTTGGGACAGGGTTACAATGAGCAGTTCTTC. It is translated as CASSLGQGYNEQFF.